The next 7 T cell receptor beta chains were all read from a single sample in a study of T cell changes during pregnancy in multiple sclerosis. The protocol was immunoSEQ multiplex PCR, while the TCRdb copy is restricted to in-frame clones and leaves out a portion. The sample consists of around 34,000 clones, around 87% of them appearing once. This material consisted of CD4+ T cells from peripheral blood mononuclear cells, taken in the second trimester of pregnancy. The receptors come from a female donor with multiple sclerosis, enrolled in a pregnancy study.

The CDR3 region is CASSLLGAYEQYF. Here the CDR3 DNA reads TGCGCCAGCAGCTTGCTAGGGGCCTACGAGCAGTACTTC. The J gene is TRBJ2-7, the V gene TRBV5-1, with a tentative D call TRBD1 (5 bases). Trimming removed 1 base at V and 2 bases at J, with 7 bases between. There are 13 residues in the CDR3. From germline, CDR1 is SGHRS and CDR2 YFSETQ.

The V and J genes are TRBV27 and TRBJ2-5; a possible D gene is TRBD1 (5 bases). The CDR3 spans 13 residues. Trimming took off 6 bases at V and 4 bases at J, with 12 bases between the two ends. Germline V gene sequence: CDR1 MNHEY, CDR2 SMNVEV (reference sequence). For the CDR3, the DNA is TGTGCCAGCAGCTTGACAGCCGGAGAGACCCAGTACTTC. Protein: CASSLTAGETQYF.

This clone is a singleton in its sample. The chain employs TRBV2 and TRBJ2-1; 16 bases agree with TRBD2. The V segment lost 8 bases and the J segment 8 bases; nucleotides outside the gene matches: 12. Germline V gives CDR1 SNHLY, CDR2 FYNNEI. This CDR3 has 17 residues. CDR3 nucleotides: TGTGCCAGCGCGGCCCGATTGGGACTAGCGGGAGGGGATGAGCAGTTCTTC. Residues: CASAARLGLAGGDEQFF.

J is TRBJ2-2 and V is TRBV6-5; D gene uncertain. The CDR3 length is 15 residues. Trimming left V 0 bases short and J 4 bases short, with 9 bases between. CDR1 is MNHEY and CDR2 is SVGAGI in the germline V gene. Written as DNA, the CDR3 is TGTGCCAGCAGTTACTCGCGAGGATTCACCGGGGAGCTGTTTTTT. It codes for CASSYSRGFTGELFF.

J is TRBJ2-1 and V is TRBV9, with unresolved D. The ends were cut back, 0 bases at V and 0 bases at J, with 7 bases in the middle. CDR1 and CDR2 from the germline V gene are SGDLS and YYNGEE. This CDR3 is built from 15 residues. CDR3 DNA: TGTGCCAGCAGCGTAGCCGGGTTCTCCTACAATGAGCAGTTCTTC. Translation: CASSVAGFSYNEQFF.

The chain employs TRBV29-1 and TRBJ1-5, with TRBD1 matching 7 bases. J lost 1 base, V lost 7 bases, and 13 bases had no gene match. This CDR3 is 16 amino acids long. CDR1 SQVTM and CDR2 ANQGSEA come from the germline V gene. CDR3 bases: TGCAGCGCCAGAACTAATAGGGGGCCGAGCAATCAGCCCCAGCATTTT. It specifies CSARTNRGPSNQPQHF.

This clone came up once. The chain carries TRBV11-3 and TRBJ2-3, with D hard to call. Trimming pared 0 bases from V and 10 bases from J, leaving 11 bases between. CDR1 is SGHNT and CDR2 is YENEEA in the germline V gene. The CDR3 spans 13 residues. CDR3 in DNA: TGTGCCAGCAGCTTAGATGAGCTTATGGCGCAGTATTTT. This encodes CASSLDELMAQYF.